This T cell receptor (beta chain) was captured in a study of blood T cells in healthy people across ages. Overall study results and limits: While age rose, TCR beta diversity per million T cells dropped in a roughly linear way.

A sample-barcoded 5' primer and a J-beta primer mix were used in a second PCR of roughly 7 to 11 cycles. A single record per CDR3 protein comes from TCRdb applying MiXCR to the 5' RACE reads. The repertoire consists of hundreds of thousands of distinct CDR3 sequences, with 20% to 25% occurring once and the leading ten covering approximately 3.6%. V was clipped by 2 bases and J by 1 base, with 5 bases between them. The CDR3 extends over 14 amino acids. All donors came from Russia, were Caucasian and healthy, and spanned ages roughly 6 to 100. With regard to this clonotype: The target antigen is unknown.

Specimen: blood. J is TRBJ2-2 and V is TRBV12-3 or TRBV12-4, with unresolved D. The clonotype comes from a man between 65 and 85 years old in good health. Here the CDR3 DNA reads TGTGCCAGCAGTTTATACAGGAACACCGGGGAGCTGTTTTTT. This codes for CASSLYRNTGELFF.